The sequence of this T cell receptor beta chain was determined in a study of coeliac disease. Study conclusions and caveats: TRB repertoires were largely private, with most amino acid sequences found in only one sample. Intraepithelial and lamina propria fractions were not highly pure, so cross-contamination was possible. The authors judged this method unsuitable for unbiased gliadin-specific T cell detection. Lower clonality than controls marked TRB and TRG repertoires from active celiac intraepithelial and lamina propria samples.

The CDR3 runs to 13 residues. V was trimmed by 3 bases and J by 0 bases, leaving 5 bases between them. CDR1 SGHAT and CDR2 FQNNGV come from the germline V gene. The protocol was immunoSEQ multiplex PCR, while the TCRdb copy is restricted to in-frame clones and leaves out a portion. This sample has approximately 3,800 clones; 64% occur once, and the top ten carry around 25%. This clone was observed a handful of times. Its target is unknown. The sample comprised lymphocytes from the gut lamina propria. The sequence came from a woman in her 30s without celiac disease. The rearrangement uses TRBV11-2 and TRBJ1-1; no clear D gene. The CDR3 spells CASSLSLNTEAFF. The DNA for the CDR3 is TGTGCCAGCAGCTTGTCTCTGAACACTGAAGCTTTCTTT.